A selection of T cell receptor beta chains follows, all from one sample in a study of cytomegalovirus exposure and HLA in healthy donors. The method was immunoSEQ multiplex PCR; TCRdb's version includes in-frame clones alone and lacks a portion of them. The profile covers roughly 180,000 clones, with more than 60% appearing a single time and about 1.5% taken by the ten largest. Input material: PBMCs. Every receptor here comes from a man between 18 and 29 years old in good health and CMV-seronegative. CDR3s include the opening cysteine and the closing phenylalanine or tryptophan. Each record gives: V gene, CDR3 protein.

TRBV4-2,CASSQDLAGGRKTQYF
TRBV7-2,CASRTRLAGGPDTQYF
TRBV13,CASSLVVRGSYEQYF
TRBV6-5,CASSYSQGSSYEQYF
TRBV7-2,CASSSDRHNQPQHF
TRBV19,CASKNRLNTEAFF
TRBV5-1,CASSAGGPLQETQYF
TRBV18,CASSPTGTVTGTEAFF
TRBV11-2,CASSWTSPGGYEQYF
TRBV5-1,CASSPGGTAGNTIYF
TRBV10-3,CAIKGGMQETQYF
TRBV7-3,CASSRTGGTDTQYF
TRBV16,CASVTGSGHVSEAFF
TRBV4-2,CASSQGTVGTEGYTF
TRBV4-3,CASSQDSRAYEQYF
TRBV6-5,CASSYGSGVATGELFF
TRBV4-3,CASSHTGSSYNEQFF
TRBV5-5,CASSFQVNYGYTF
TRBV11-1,CASSFPTGGQETQYF
TRBV28,CASSFTGGPSRTQYF
TRBV6-1,CASSEEQGRLHEQYF
TRBV28,CASSSGQGADIQYF
TRBV28,CASSMPSPWGGNQPQHF
TRBV5-6,CASSEVTGGYSYNSPLHF
TRBV6-6,CASSGGILLSGNTIYF
TRBV19,CASIKGGTGSAEAFF
TRBV6-1,CASRPGEIDIQYF
TRBV10-3,CAISESSPPYEQYF
TRBV5-8,CASSVQKRILAKNIQYF
TRBV12-5,CASGLSGATGIQYF
TRBV27,CASRDSNTEAFF
TRBV19,CASSRELAGETQYF
TRBV2,CASSTLAGGEQFF
TRBV11-2,CASSRATPDRTTGNTIYF
TRBV29-1,CSAGQWNRPQYF
TRBV29-1,CSVAFLAGEQYF
TRBV27,CASSLSGRGIPVYGYTF
TRBV2,CASSEALPGGGETQYF
TRBV11-1,CASSLAGGLAGPYEQYF
TRBV4-3,CASSQETGGRTYNSPLHF
TRBV4-3,CASSQASGQSYEQYF
TRBV19,CASSAPGQPLGTDTQYF
TRBV19,CASSAPGQITDTQYF
TRBV27,CASSSTGTSGYNEQFF